This is a list of T cell receptor beta chains from one sample in a study of beta chain features in type 1 diabetes. Clones were read by immunoSEQ multiplex PCR, and TCRdb kept only the in-frame ones, dropping some. The top ten hold over 2% of the sample, which has approximately 29,000 clones, almost 65% seen once. The sequenced material came from Tregs from blood. The receptors originated from a woman in her 30s with type 1 diabetes. Both conserved end residues are part of each CDR3. Fields, in order: V gene, D gene, clone size, J gene, CDR3 protein, CDR3 DNA. The D gene is left open where the match is weak. A row's size may be missing; if present it is once, few, many or a size class.

TRBV28	.	.	TRBJ1-1	CASSPPQEMNTEAFF	TGTGCCAGCAGTCCCCCACAGGAAATGAACACTGAAGCTTTCTTT
TRBV7-8	.	.	TRBJ1-1	CASSLQGNTEAFF	TGTGCCAGCAGCTTACAGGGTAACACTGAAGCTTTCTTT
TRBV29-1	.	once	TRBJ2-1	CSVEDLQGQGEQFF	TGCAGCGTTGAAGATTTGCAGGGCCAGGGTGAGCAGTTCTTC
TRBV7-2	.	.	TRBJ1-5	CASSLRQLQPQHF	TGTGCCAGCAGCCTAAGACAGCTACAGCCCCAGCATTTT
TRBV5-1	TRBD1	.	TRBJ2-3	CASSFGQATDTQYF	TGCGCCAGCAGTTTCGGACAGGCCACAGATACGCAGTATTTT
TRBV19	TRBD2	few	TRBJ2-3	CASMSGRATDTQYF	TGTGCCAGTATGAGCGGGAGGGCCACAGATACGCAGTATTTT
TRBV5-4	TRBD2	.	TRBJ2-5	CASSPAAGGPETQYF	TGTGCCAGCAGCCCCGCTGCGGGAGGGCCAGAGACCCAGTACTTC
TRBV20-1	.	.	TRBJ1-1	CSLYRATEAFF	TGCAGCCTTTACAGGGCCACTGAAGCTTTCTTT
TRBV5-1	.	few	TRBJ1-1	CASSSEGGEAFF	TGCGCCAGCAGCTCGGAAGGGGGAGAAGCTTTCTTT
TRBV9	.	.	TRBJ2-3	CASSVDRTDTQYF	TGTGCCAGCAGCGTAGACAGGACAGATACGCAGTATTTT
TRBV28	TRBD2	.	TRBJ2-1	CASSPASGTYNEQFF	TGTGCCAGCAGTCCCGCTAGCGGGACCTACAATGAGCAGTTCTTC
TRBV28	TRBD1	.	TRBJ1-2	CASSSRGQGNYGYTF	TGTGCCAGCAGTTCGAGGGGACAGGGGAACTATGGCTACACCTTC
TRBV15	.	.	TRBJ2-7	CATSPHPLAFEQYF	TGTGCCACCAGCCCCCACCCGCTAGCATTCGAGCAGTACTTC
TRBV6-5	.	few	TRBJ2-7	CASSAGWGLKQYF	TGTGCCAGCAGTGCTGGGTGGGGCCTCAAGCAGTACTTC
TRBV5-5	.	few	TRBJ2-1	CASSKGVEGIAIYNEQFF	TGTGCCAGCAGCAAGGGGGTAGAGGGGATAGCAATTTACAATGAGCAGTTCTTC
TRBV30	.	.	TRBJ1-2	CAWTPTGRLNYGYTF	TGTGCCTGGACCCCTACGGGAAGGCTCAACTATGGCTACACCTTC
TRBV5-1	.	.	TRBJ1-2	CASSSDTAYGYTF	TGCGCCAGCAGCTCGGACACCGCCTATGGCTACACCTTC
TRBV5-1	TRBD2	few	TRBJ2-7	CASSLLAEQYF	TGCGCCAGCAGCTTACTAGCGGAGCAGTACTTC
TRBV19	TRBD1	once	TRBJ2-1	CASNGQGYYNEQFF	TGTGCCAGTAATGGACAGGGCTATTACAATGAGCAGTTCTTC
TRBV6-1	TRBD2	.	TRBJ2-7	CASSPASGRNEQYF	TGTGCCAGCAGTCCGGCTAGCGGGAGGAACGAGCAGTACTTC
TRBV5-1	.	.	TRBJ2-1	CASSSGQRFGEQFF	TGCGCCAGCAGCTCCGGACAGCGATTTGGTGAGCAGTTCTTC
TRBV29-1	TRBD1	.	TRBJ1-2	CSVGQGTNYGYTF	TGCAGCGTTGGACAGGGGACAAACTATGGCTACACCTTC
TRBV11-3	.	.	TRBJ2-2	CASRLDLNTGELFF	TGTGCCAGCAGACTGGACTTAAACACCGGGGAGCTGTTTTTT
TRBV6-5	.	.	TRBJ2-7	CASSSGGEQYF	TGTGCCAGCAGTTCTGGGGGGGAGCAGTACTTC
TRBV7-9	.	.	TRBJ2-1	CASSYSVRARNEQFF	TGTGCCAGCAGCTATAGCGTTAGGGCAAGAAATGAGCAGTTCTTC
TRBV5-4	TRBD2	.	TRBJ2-1	CASSWSGSSYNEQFF	TGTGCCAGCAGCTGGAGCGGGAGCTCCTACAATGAGCAGTTCTTC
TRBV4-1	TRBD1	.	TRBJ1-2	CASSQDQGQGIYGYTF	TGCGCCAGCAGCCAAGATCAGGGACAGGGGATCTATGGCTACACCTTC
TRBV7-9	.	.	TRBJ2-7	CASSLGDILSYEQYF	TGTGCCAGCAGCTTGGGGGACATTTTATCCTACGAGCAGTACTTC
TRBV7-9	.	.	TRBJ2-3	CASSGRDGYTDTQYF	TGTGCCAGCAGTGGGCGGGACGGTTACACAGATACGCAGTATTTT
TRBV19	.	once	TRBJ2-1	CASSIDPNTEEFYNEQFF	TGTGCCAGTAGTATAGATCCCAACACAGAAGAGTTTTACAATGAGCAGTTCTTC
TRBV5-1	TRBD2	.	TRBJ2-7	CASSLAVTSGDYEQYF	TGCGCCAGCAGCTTGGCCGTGACTAGCGGAGACTACGAGCAGTACTTC
TRBV18	.	.	TRBJ2-5	CASSPSDSQTQYF	TGTGCCAGCTCACCATCCGACTCTCAGACCCAGTACTTC
TRBV19	TRBD2	.	TRBJ2-2	CASNSRGGGVDAGELFF	TGTGCCAGTAACAGCCGGGGTGGGGGGGTGGACGCCGGGGAGCTGTTTTTT
TRBV7-3	TRBD2	.	TRBJ2-2	CASSPLAGTGELFF	TGTGCCAGCAGCCCCTTAGCGGGTACCGGGGAGCTGTTTTTT
TRBV30	.	.	TRBJ1-2	CAASRVNYGYTF	TGTGCCGCCTCGAGGGTTAACTATGGCTACACCTTC
TRBV29-1	.	once	TRBJ1-1	CSVGGQGLGFF	TGCAGCGTTGGGGGGCAGGGGTTGGGTTTCTTT